This T cell receptor (beta chain) derives from a study of CD8 T cells in ankylosing spondylitis. TCRdb reanalysed the 5' RACE reads using MiXCR and keeps one entry per CDR3 protein. This table holds fewer than 250,000 distinct CDR3 sequences, around a quarter found once. The trim removed 3 bases at V and 2 bases at J, leaving 4 bases unmatched. This CDR3 region has 15 residues. This TCR was sampled from a male donor with ankylosing spondylitis or in good health (not recorded which). Sequenced: blood, either unsorted or a sorted T cell fraction (not recorded which). This chain connects TRBV12-3 or TRBV12-4 to TRBJ2-5, with 9 nucleotides matching TRBD1. CDR3 loop: CASSFSGTGQETQYF. The CDR3 DNA sequence: TGTGCCAGCAGTTTCTCCGGGACAGGGCAAGAGACCCAGTACTTC.